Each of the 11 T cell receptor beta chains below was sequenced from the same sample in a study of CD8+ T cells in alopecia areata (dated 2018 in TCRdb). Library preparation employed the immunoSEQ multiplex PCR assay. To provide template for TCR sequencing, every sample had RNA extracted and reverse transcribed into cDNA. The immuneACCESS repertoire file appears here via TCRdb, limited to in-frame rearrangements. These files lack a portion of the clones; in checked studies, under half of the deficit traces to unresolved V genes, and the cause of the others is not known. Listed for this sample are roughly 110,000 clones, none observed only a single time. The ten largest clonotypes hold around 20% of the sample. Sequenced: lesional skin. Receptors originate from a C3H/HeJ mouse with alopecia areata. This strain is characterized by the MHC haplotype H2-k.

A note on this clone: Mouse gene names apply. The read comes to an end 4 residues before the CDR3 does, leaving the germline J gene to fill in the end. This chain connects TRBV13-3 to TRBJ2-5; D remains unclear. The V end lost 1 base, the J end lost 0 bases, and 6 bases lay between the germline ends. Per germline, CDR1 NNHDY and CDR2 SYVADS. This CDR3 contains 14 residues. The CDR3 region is CASSDRLNQDTQYF. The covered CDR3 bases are TGTGCCAGCAGTGATCGACTAAACCAAGAC. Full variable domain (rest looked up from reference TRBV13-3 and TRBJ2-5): EAAVTQSPRSKVAVTGGKVTLSCHQTNNHDYMYWYRQDTGHGLRLIHYSYVADSTEKGDIPDGYKASRPSQENFSLILELASLSQTAVYFCASSDRLNQDTQYFGPGTRLLVL.

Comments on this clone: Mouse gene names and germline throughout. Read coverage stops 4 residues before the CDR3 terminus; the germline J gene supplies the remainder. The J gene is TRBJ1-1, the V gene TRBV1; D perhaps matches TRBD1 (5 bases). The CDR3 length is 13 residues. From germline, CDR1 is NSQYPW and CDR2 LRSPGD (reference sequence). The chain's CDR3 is CTCSAGDRREVFF. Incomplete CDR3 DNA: TGCACCTGCAGTGCGGGTGACAGAAGA.

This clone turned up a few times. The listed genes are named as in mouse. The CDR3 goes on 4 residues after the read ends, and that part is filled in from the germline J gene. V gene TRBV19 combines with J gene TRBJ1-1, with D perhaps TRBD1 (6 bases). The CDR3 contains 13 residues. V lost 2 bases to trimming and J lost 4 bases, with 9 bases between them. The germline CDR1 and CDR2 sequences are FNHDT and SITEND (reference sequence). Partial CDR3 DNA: TGTGCCAGCAGTATGCCAGGGGTCACA. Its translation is CASSMPGVT. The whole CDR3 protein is CASSMPGVTEVFF. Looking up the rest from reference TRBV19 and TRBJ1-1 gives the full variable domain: GGIITQTPKFLIGQEGQKLTLKCQQNFNHDTMYWYRQDSGKGLRLIYYSITENDLQKGDLSEGYDASREKKSSFSLTVTSAQKNEMAVFLCASSMPGVTEVFFGKGTRLTVV.

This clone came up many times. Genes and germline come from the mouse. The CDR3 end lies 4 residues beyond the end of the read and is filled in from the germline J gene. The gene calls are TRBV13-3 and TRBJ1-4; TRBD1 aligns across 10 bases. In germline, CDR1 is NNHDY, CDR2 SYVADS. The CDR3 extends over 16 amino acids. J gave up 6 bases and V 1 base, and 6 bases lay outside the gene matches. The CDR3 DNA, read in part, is TGTGCCAGCAGTGATCCGGGACAGGGGTTGGACGAA. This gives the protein CASSDPGQGLDE. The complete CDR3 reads CASSDPGQGLDERLFF.

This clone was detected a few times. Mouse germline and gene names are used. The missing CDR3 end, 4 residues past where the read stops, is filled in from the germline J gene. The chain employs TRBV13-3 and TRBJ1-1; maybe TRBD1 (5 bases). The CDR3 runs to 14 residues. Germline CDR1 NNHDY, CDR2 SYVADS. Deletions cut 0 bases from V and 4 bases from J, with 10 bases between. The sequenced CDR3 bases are TGTGCCAGCAGTGATGCCCAGGGAGGCACA. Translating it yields CASSDAQGGT. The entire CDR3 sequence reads CASSDAQGGTEVFF.

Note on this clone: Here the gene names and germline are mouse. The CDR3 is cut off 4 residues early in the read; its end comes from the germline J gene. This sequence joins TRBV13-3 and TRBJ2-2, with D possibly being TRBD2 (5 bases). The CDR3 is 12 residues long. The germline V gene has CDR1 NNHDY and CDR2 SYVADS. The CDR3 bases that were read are TGTGCCAGCACTGGGATATTGGGG. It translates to CASTGILG. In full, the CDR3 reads CASTGILGQLYF.

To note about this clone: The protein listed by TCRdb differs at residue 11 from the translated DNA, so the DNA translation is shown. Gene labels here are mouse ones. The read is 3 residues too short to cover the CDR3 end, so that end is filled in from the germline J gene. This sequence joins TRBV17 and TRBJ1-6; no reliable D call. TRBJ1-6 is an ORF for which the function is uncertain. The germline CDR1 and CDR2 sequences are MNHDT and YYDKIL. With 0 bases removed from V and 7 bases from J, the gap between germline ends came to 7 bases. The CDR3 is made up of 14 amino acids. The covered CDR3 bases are TGTGCTAGCAGTAGAGATCGAGGGAATTCGCCC. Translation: CASSRDRGNSP. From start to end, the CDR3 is CASSRDRGNSPLYF.

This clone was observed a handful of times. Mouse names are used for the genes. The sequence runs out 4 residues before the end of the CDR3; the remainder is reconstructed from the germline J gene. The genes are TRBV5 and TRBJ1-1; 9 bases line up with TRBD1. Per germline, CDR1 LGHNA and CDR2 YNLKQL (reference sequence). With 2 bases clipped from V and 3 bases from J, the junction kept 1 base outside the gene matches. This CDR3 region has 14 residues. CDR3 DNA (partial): TGTGCCAGCAGCCAAAGACAGGGGGACACA. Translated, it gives CASSQRQGDT. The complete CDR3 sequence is CASSQRQGDTEVFF.

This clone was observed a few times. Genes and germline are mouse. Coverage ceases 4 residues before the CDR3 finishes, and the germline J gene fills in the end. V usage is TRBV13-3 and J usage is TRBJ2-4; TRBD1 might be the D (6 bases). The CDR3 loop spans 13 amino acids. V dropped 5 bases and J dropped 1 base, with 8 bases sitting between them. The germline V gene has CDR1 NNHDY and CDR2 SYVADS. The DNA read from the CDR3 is TGTGCCAGCAGCTCAGGGGGTCAAAAC. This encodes CASSSGGQN. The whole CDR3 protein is CASSSGGQNTLYF.

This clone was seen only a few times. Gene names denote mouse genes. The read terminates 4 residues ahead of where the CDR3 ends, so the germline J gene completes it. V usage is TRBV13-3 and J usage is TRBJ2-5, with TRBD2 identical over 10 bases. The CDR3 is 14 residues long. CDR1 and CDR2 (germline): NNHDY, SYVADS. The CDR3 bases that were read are TGTGCCAGCAGTGCCTGGGGGGGCGCCGAC. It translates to CASSAWGGAD. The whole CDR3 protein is CASSAWGGADTQYF. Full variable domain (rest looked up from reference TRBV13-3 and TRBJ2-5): EAAVTQSPRSKVAVTGGKVTLSCHQTNNHDYMYWYRQDTGHGLRLIHYSYVADSTEKGDIPDGYKASRPSQENFSLILELASLSQTAVYFCASSAWGGADTQYFGPGTRLLVL.

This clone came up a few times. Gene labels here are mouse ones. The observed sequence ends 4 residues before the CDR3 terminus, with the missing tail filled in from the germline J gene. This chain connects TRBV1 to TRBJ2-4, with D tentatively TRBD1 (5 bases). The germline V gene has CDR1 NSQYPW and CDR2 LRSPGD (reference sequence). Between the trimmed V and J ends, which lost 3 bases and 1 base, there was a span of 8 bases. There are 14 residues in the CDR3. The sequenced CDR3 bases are TGCACCTGCAGTGCCAGGGAAGGTCAAAAC. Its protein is CTCSAREGQN. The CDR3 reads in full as CTCSAREGQNTLYF. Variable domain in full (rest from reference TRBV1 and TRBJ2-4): VTLLEQNPRWRLVPRGQAVNLRCILKNSQYPWMSWYQQDLQKQLQWLFTLRSPGDKEVKSLPGADYLATRVTDTELRLQVANMSQGRTLYCTCSAREGQNTLYFGAGTRLSVL.